The next 22 T cell receptor beta chains were all read from a single sample in a study of cytomegalovirus exposure and HLA in healthy donors. With 60 Vbeta and 13 Jbeta primers, the PCR was carried out. Sequencing was performed with immunoSEQ multiplex PCR; in TCRdb, only in-frame clones are kept and a portion is missing. The ten most abundant clones cover roughly 2% of a sample with around 130,000 clones. The sequencing input was PBMCs. The receptors were gathered from an older woman in good health and CMV-seronegative.

V usage is TRBV27 and J usage is TRBJ1-2; tentative D call: TRBD1 (6 bases). Trimming took off 4 bases at V and 7 bases at J, with 22 bases between the two ends. The germline CDR1 and CDR2 sequences are MNHEY and SMNVEV (reference sequence). The CDR3 is made up of 16 amino acids. The CDR3 loop reads CASSSSLSGGAIGYTF. Written as DNA, the CDR3 is TGTGCCAGCAGTTCCTCTCTGTCGGGGGGCGCGATTGGCTACACCTTC.

This chain connects TRBV6-1 to TRBJ2-7; 8 bases are shared with TRBD2. This CDR3 is built from 12 residues. The germline V gene has CDR1 MNHNS and CDR2 SASEGT. With V trimmed by 7 bases and J by 6 bases, 5 bases remained unmatched. The CDR3 coding sequence is TGTGCCAGCACGGGAGGGGGGGGCGAGCAGTACTTC. Translated, it gives CASTGGGGEQYF.

The chain has TRBV13 and TRBJ2-3; the D gene is possibly TRBD2 (5 bases). CDR1 PRHDT and CDR2 FYEKMQ come from the germline V gene (reference sequence). With 3 bases removed from V and 5 bases from J, the gap between germline ends came to 15 bases. The CDR3 loop spans 15 amino acids. The CDR3 protein is CASSFGRRLQDTQYF. The CDR3 region has the DNA TGTGCCAGCAGCTTTGGAAGGAGGTTGCAAGATACGCAGTATTTT.

This sequence joins TRBV2 and TRBJ1-5; no clear D. V was shortened by 6 bases and J by 4 bases, with 16 bases between the two germline ends. Per germline, CDR1 SNHLY and CDR2 FYNNEI. The CDR3 length is 15 residues. The CDR3 nucleotides are TGTGCCAGCAGCATCGGGATTCACCAAAATCAGCCCCAGCATTTT. Protein sequence: CASSIGIHQNQPQHF. The whole variable domain, remainder taken from reference TRBV2 and TRBJ1-5, is EPEVTQTPSHQVTQMGQEVILRCVPISNHLYFYWYRQILGQKVEFLVSFYNNEISEKSEIFDDQFSVERPDGSNFTLKIRSTKLEDSAMYFCASSIGIHQNQPQHFGDGTRLSIL.

The chain employs TRBV5-1 and TRBJ1-4; no firm D call. The germline V and J ends were trimmed by 5 bases and 3 bases, with 11 bases remaining between them. The CDR3 has 14 amino acids. CDR1 is SGHRS and CDR2 is YFSETQ in the germline V gene. In nucleotides, the CDR3 is TGCGCCAGCAGTCCGGACGGGGCTAATGAAAAACTGTTTTTT. Its translation: CASSPDGANEKLFF. The entire variable domain, with the rest obtained from reference TRBV5-1 and TRBJ1-4, is as follows: KAGVTQTPRYLIKTRGQQVTLSCSPISGHRSVSWYQQTPGQGLQFLFEYFSETQRNKGNFPGRFSGRQFSNSRSEMNVSTLELGDSALYLCASSPDGANEKLFFGSGTQLSVL.

V and J are TRBV4-1 and TRBJ1-5; D perhaps matches TRBD1 (5 bases). With 3 bases removed from V and 11 bases from J, the gap between germline ends came to 20 bases. The germline V gene has CDR1 MGHRA and CDR2 YSYEKL. CDR3 length: 15 residues. This CDR3 is CASSQSGTGERAQHF. CDR3 bases: TGCGCCAGCAGCCAGTCCGGGACGGGGGAACGGGCCCAGCATTTT.

This chain joins TRBV7-9 and TRBJ2-2; TRBD1 matches 7 bases. Germline V gene lookup returns CDR1 SEHNR and CDR2 FQNEAQ (reference sequence). J was trimmed by 1 base and V by 7 bases; bases with no gene match: 9. The CDR3 runs to 16 residues. CDR3 nucleotides: TGTGCCAGCATCGTCGGACAGGCCCGGAACACCGGGGAGCTGTTTTTT. This encodes CASIVGQARNTGELFF. The complete variable domain, with remaining parts taken from reference TRBV7-9 and TRBJ2-2, reads DTGVSQNPRHKITKRGQNVTFRCDPISEHNRLYWYRQTLGQGPEFLTYFQNEAQLEKSRLLSDRFSAERPKGSFSTLEIQRTEQGDSAMYLCASIVGQARNTGELFFGEGSRLTVL.

The rearrangement links TRBV5-1 to TRBJ1-1; TRBD1 matches 9 bases. From germline, CDR1 is SGHRS and CDR2 YFSETQ. V gave up 2 bases and J gave up 3 bases; unmatched junction bases: 11. This CDR3 is built from 17 residues. The CDR3 here is CASSLPGQGKGDTEAFF. The DNA for the CDR3 is TGCGCCAGCAGCTTACCGGGACAGGGAAAAGGGGACACTGAAGCTTTCTTT.

This chain links TRBV7-6 with TRBJ2-2, with D possibly being TRBD2 (5 bases). Trimming shortened V by 3 bases and J by 4 bases, and 12 bases separated the two germline ends. CDR1 and CDR2 from the germline V gene are SGHVS and FNYEAQ. The CDR3 spans 15 residues. The CDR3 here is CASSFASAGTGELFF. The CDR3 DNA follows: TGTGCCAGCAGCTTTGCGTCGGCGGGCACCGGGGAGCTGTTTTTT.

The chain uses TRBV11-3 and TRBJ2-7; a weak D match, TRBD2 (7 bases). CDR1 SGHNT and CDR2 YENEEA come from the germline V gene. The CDR3 totals 15 residues. Trimming removed 5 bases at V and 5 bases at J, with 19 bases between. The DNA of the CDR3 is TGTGCCAGCAGCGAAGACAGCTCGGGGGGCCACGAGCAGTACTTC. Translating it yields CASSEDSSGGHEQYF.

The rearrangement links TRBV10-3 to TRBJ2-1; 7 nucleotides match TRBD1. Per germline, CDR1 ENHRY and CDR2 SYGVKD. After removal of 10 bases from V and 0 bases from J, the junction contained 6 bases not matched to a gene. CDR3 length equals 14 residues. The CDR3 sequence is CATRDSLSYNEQFF. The DNA for the CDR3 is TGTGCCACCCGGGACAGCCTCTCCTACAATGAGCAGTTCTTC.

The chain recombines TRBV5-1 with TRBJ1-4, with 8 bases that match TRBD1. Germline-derived CDR1 and CDR2 are SGHRS and YFSETQ. J was trimmed by 2 bases and V by 1 base; bases with no gene match: 4. This CDR3 comprises 16 residues. The CDR3 DNA sequence: TGCGCCAGCAGCTTGAAATGGACAGGGACTAATGAAAAACTGTTTTTT. This gives the protein CASSLKWTGTNEKLFF. Drawing the rest from reference TRBV5-1 and TRBJ1-4, the complete variable domain is KAGVTQTPRYLIKTRGQQVTLSCSPISGHRSVSWYQQTPGQGLQFLFEYFSETQRNKGNFPGRFSGRQFSNSRSEMNVSTLELGDSALYLCASSLKWTGTNEKLFFGSGTQLSVL.

The V and J genes are TRBV6-1 and TRBJ2-5; 15 positions agree with TRBD2. The V segment lost 4 bases and the J segment 4 bases; nucleotides outside the gene matches: 7. This CDR3 is built from 17 residues. CDR1 and CDR2 (germline): MNHNS, SASEGT. The CDR3 spells CASSVGTSGRYGETQYF. CDR3 coding DNA: TGTGCCAGCAGTGTAGGGACTAGCGGGAGGTATGGAGAGACCCAGTACTTC.

The V call is TRBV29-1, the J call TRBJ2-7, with D possibly matching TRBD1 (6 bases). Germline V gives CDR1 SQVTM, CDR2 ANQGSEA. CDR3 length equals 14 residues. Trimming pared 4 bases from V and 4 bases from J, leaving 17 bases between. The CDR3 nucleotides are TGCAGCGTTGTATTACAGGGTCGAACGTACGAGCAGTACTTC. This gives the protein CSVVLQGRTYEQYF.

V usage is TRBV7-3 and J usage is TRBJ2-1; possibly TRBD2 for D (9 bases). The V end was cut by 5 bases, the J end by 6 bases, with 23 bases between. This CDR3 contains 17 residues. Per germline, CDR1 SGHTA and CDR2 FQGTGA. DNA of the CDR3: TGTGCCAGCAGCCCGGCGGGGGGGAGCGGGACAGGCAATGAGCAGTTCTTC. Amino acid sequence: CASSPAGGSGTGNEQFF.

This chain joins TRBV4-1 and TRBJ2-1; weak D call: TRBD2 (5 bases). V was trimmed by 0 bases and J by 4 bases, leaving 10 bases between them. From germline, CDR1 is MGHRA and CDR2 YSYEKL. The CDR3 is 15 amino acids. The CDR3 sequence: CASSQDWLAYNEQFF. The CDR3 nucleotides read TGCGCCAGCAGCCAAGATTGGCTAGCTTACAATGAGCAGTTCTTC.

The chain combines TRBV11-1 with TRBJ2-5; 7 bases align to TRBD1. V lost 4 bases, J lost 13 bases, and 9 bases stayed unmatched. The length of the CDR3 is 12 residues. From germline, CDR1 is SGHAT and CDR2 FQDESV (reference sequence). In nucleotides, the CDR3 is TGTGCCAGCAGCTCCTCAGGGGGATGGCTGTACTTC. Its translation is CASSSSGGWLYF.

Notes on this clone: Within the sample, other DNA sequences also encode this same CDR3. This chain links TRBV19 with TRBJ2-2; 7 nucleotides agree with TRBD1. J gave up 0 bases and V 3 bases, and 1 base lay outside the gene matches. The germline V gene encodes CDR1 LNHDA and CDR2 SQIVND (reference sequence). This CDR3 spans 15 amino acids. Here the CDR3 DNA reads TGTGCCAGTAGTATCGACAGGGCGAACACCGGGGAGCTGTTTTTT. Its protein is CASSIDRANTGELFF.

The CDR3 bases are TGTGCCAGCAGTTTAGTCGAGTTACTTCACACCGGGGAGCTGTTTTTT. Amino acids: CASSLVELLHTGELFF. The rearrangement links TRBV28 to TRBJ2-2; no reliable D call. The V gene's germline CDR1 is MDHEN and CDR2 SYDVKM. This CDR3 has 16 residues. V dropped 2 bases and J dropped 3 bases, with 13 bases sitting between them. Full variable domain (missing parts from reference TRBV28 and TRBJ2-2): DVKVTQSSRYLVKRTGEKVFLECVQDMDHENMFWYRQDPGLGLRLIYFSYDVKMKEKGDIPEGYSVSREKKERFSLILESASTNQTSMYLCASSLVELLHTGELFFGEGSRLTVL.

The V gene is TRBV5-1, the J gene TRBJ2-2; 8 bases agree with TRBD1. There are 16 residues in the CDR3. V gave up 4 bases and J gave up 1 base; unmatched junction bases: 6. Germline loops: CDR1 SGHRS, CDR2 YFSETQ. This CDR3 reads CASSITGTGNTGELFF. CDR3 nucleotide sequence: TGCGCCAGCAGCATAACCGGGACAGGGAACACCGGGGAGCTGTTTTTT.

The rearrangement joins TRBV14 to TRBJ2-2; 12 bases match TRBD2. This CDR3 has 17 residues. With 4 bases clipped from V and 5 bases from J, the junction kept 8 bases outside the gene matches. The germline CDR1 and CDR2 sequences are SGHDN and FVKESK. CDR3: CASSRRLAGAGTGELFF. For the CDR3, the DNA is TGTGCCAGCAGCCGCAGACTAGCGGGAGCAGGGACCGGGGAGCTGTTTTTT.

The chain links TRBV6-1 to TRBJ2-1; D is perhaps TRBD2 (6 bases). The germline V and J ends were trimmed by 0 bases and 6 bases, with 18 bases remaining between them. CDR3 size: 17 residues. The germline V gene has CDR1 MNHNS and CDR2 SASEGT. As DNA, the CDR3 is TGTGCCAGCAGTGAAGCGCTTCTAGGACTAAGGGCCAATGAGCAGTTCTTC. Encoded protein: CASSEALLGLRANEQFF.